The following is a T cell receptor beta chain sequence with its context. Its antigen is currently unknown. The record originates from a study of cytomegalovirus exposure and HLA in healthy donors. The study, taken as a whole, reports: In an earlier analysis, most TCR beta V segments were productive about 87% or about 30% of the time. In a later analysis, TCR beta V- and J-gene trimming was associated with a missense DCLRE1C variant.

The PCR used 60 Vbeta and 13 Jbeta primers. The method was immunoSEQ multiplex PCR; TCRdb's version includes in-frame clones alone and lacks a portion of them. Among roughly 180,000 clones listed, roughly 80% were seen once. Germline CDR1 reads SGDLS; CDR2 reads YYNGEE. CDR3 length: 15 residues. Trimming pared 4 bases from V and 1 base from J, leaving 12 bases between. The sequencing input was PBMCs. This TCR derives from a man between 25 and 39 years old in good health and CMV-seronegative. This chain links TRBV9 with TRBJ2-1; weak D call: TRBD2 (6 bases). In nucleotides, the CDR3 is TGTGCCAGCAGCCCCCGACTAGAGTCCTACAATGAGCAGTTCTTC. Encoded protein: CASSPRLESYNEQFF.